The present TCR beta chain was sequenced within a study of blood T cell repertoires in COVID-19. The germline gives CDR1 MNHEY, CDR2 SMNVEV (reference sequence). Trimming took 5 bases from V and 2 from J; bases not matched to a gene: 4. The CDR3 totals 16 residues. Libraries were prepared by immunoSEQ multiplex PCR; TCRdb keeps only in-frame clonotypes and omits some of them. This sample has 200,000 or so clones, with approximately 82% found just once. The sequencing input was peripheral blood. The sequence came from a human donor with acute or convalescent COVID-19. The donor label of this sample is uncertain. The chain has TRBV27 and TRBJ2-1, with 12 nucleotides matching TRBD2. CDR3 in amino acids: CASSLWTSGTYNEQFF. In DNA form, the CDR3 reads TGTGCCAGCAGTCTCTGGACTAGCGGGACCTACAATGAGCAGTTCTTC.